A selection of T cell receptor beta chains follows, all from one sample in a study of CD8+ T cells in alopecia areata. This table comes from immunoSEQ multiplex PCR, and its TCRdb copy is limited to in-frame clones, with some not included. The data contain roughly 100,000 clones, 80% to 90% of them seen just once; the ten biggest clones take up around 10%. The input for sequencing was CD8+ T cells sorted from blood, taken at roughly week 30, from a patient treated with tofacitinib. These receptor sequences come from a human donor with alopecia areata. Each CDR3 is given with its conserved first and last residue. A D gene is named only where the DNA matches it firmly. Some rows have no size entry. The others give once, few or many, or a class for an expanded clone.

>-|-|TRBJ2-1|TRBV25-1
TGTGCCGCGGGAGAGCAGTTCTTC
CAAGEQFF
>-|-|TRBJ2-2|TRBV29-1
TGCAGCGTTGATTTAGGTATTCCCGGGGAGCTGTTTTTT
CSVDLGIPGELFF
>few|-|TRBJ2-1|TRBV6-4
TGTGCCAGCAGTGACTCGAAGGGCGGACCCTACAATGAGCAGTTCTTC
CASSDSKGGPYNEQFF
>-|TRBD2|TRBJ2-7|TRBV4-1
TGCGCCAGCAGCCAAGTAAGCGGGAGAGTCTACGAGCAGTACTTC
CASSQVSGRVYEQYF
>-|-|TRBJ2-7|TRBV29-1
TGCAGCGTTGAACTTTCAACTCCCTACGAGCAGTACTTC
CSVELSTPYEQYF
>-|-|TRBJ2-7|TRBV5-1
TGCGCCAGCAGCTTGACAGGGACCTACGAGCAGTACTTC
CASSLTGTYEQYF
>-|TRBD1|TRBJ2-7|TRBV2
TGTGCCAGCAACACGGACAGGGCGGATCTCTCCTACGAGCAGTACTTC
CASNTDRADLSYEQYF
>-|TRBD2|TRBJ2-2|TRBV27
TGTGCCAGCAGGCGAAGGACTAGCGGGAAATCCGGGGAGCTGTTTTTT
CASRRRTSGKSGELFF
>-|TRBD2|TRBJ2-1|TRBV28
TGTGCCAGCAGTTTTGGACTAGGCGCCGGTGGTGAGCAGTTCTTC
CASSFGLGAGGEQFF
>-|-|TRBJ2-1|TRBV7-9
TGTGCCAGCAGCCCTCCGGGCCAATGGGAGCAGTTCTTC
CASSPPGQWEQFF
>-|-|TRBJ1-1|TRBV30
TGTGCCTGGAGTGTATCGGTCGCGTCTGAAGCTTTCTTT
CAWSVSVASEAFF
>few|TRBD2|TRBJ2-7|TRBV6-1
TGTGCCAGCAGTGAGAGGACTAGCGGGAGTTACGAGCAGTACTTC
CASSERTSGSYEQYF
>-|-|TRBJ2-5|TRBV30
TGTGCCTGGAGTGTTACAGGGCAGACCCAGTACTTC
CAWSVTGQTQYF
>-|TRBD2|TRBJ2-2|TRBV30
TGTGCCTGGAGTGTTTCACTAGCGGTCTACACCGGGGAGCTGTTTTTT
CAWSVSLAVYTGELFF
>-|-|TRBJ2-1|TRBV27
TGTGCCAGCAGTTTACAGGGGTCGAATTACAATGAGCAGTTCTTC
CASSLQGSNYNEQFF
>-|-|TRBJ1-5|TRBV27
TGTGCCAGCAGTGGTTTGGGCACGAATCAGCCCCAGCATTTT
CASSGLGTNQPQHF
>-|-|TRBJ2-5|TRBV7-7
TGTGCTAGCAGCTTGGAGGTTGCGGGTCGGGAGACCCAGTACTTC
CASSLEVAGRETQYF
>-|-|TRBJ2-4|TRBV29-1
TGCAGCGTTGAAATAGGACCCCCCGGGGACATTCAGTACTTC
CSVEIGPPGDIQYF
>-|TRBD1|TRBJ2-7|TRBV29-1
TGCAGCGCCGCGGGGACAGGGATGGGCGAGCAGTACTTC
CSAAGTGMGEQYF
>few|-|TRBJ1-5|TRBV15
TGTGCCACCAGCAGAGAGAGGATGGGGGGGTTACAGCCCCAGCATTTT
CATSRERMGGLQPQHF
>-|-|TRBJ2-1|TRBV6-6
TGTGCCAGCACCTACGGGACGTACAATGAGCAGTTCTTC
CASTYGTYNEQFF
>-|TRBD2|TRBJ2-7|TRBV7-2
TGTGCCAGCAGCTTACTAGCGGGAGATTACCCCTACGAGCAGTACTTC
CASSLLAGDYPYEQYF
>-|TRBD1|TRBJ2-7|TRBV5-1
TGCGCCAGCAGCCCCGGGACAGGTACCTACGAGCAGTACTTC
CASSPGTGTYEQYF
>once|TRBD1|TRBJ2-1|TRBV7-7
TGTGCCAGCAGCTTCGGACAGGGGTCTCAGAGTGAGCAGTTCTTC
CASSFGQGSQSEQFF
>-|-|TRBJ1-1|TRBV5-4
TGTGCCAGCAGCCCAAAGATGAACACTGAAGCTTTCTTT
CASSPKMNTEAFF
>-|TRBD1|TRBJ1-1|TRBV27
TGTGCCAGCAGCTCCCCCCGGGACAGGGTTTCAATCGCTGAAGCTTTCTTT
CASSSPRDRVSIAEAFF
>-|-|TRBJ1-1|TRBV5-4
TGTGCCAGCAGCTTGGGAACTGAAGCTTTCTTT
CASSLGTEAFF
>-|-|TRBJ1-1|TRBV4-1
TGCGCCAGCAGCCAAGACGAATTGACCGAGCTGAACACTGAAGCTTTCTTT
CASSQDELTELNTEAFF
>once|-|TRBJ1-6|TRBV2
TGTGCCAGCAGTGATCTCCGGCAGCCTAATTCACCCCTCCACTTT
CASSDLRQPNSPLHF
>-|-|TRBJ1-2|TRBV7-2
TGTGCCAGCAGCTTAATAGTGTCACAGGATTATGGCTACACCTTC
CASSLIVSQDYGYTF
>-|-|TRBJ2-7|TRBV29-1
TGCAGCGCACAAGTGCACTTCGACGAGCAGTACTTC
CSAQVHFDEQYF
>-|TRBD1|TRBJ2-7|TRBV6-1
TGTGCCAGCAGATTGGGACAGGGTTCCTACGAGCAGTACTTC
CASRLGQGSYEQYF
>-|TRBD2|TRBJ2-7|TRBV29-1
TGCAGCGTTCTGACGGGGGGCTCCTACGAGCAGTACTTC
CSVLTGGSYEQYF
>-|-|TRBJ2-2|TRBV29-1
TGCAGCGTTGAGATAGAGACCGGGGAGCTGTTTTTT
CSVEIETGELFF